One sample yielded the 28 T cell receptor beta chains listed below, sequenced in a study of blood T cell repertoires in COVID-19. The data were produced by immunoSEQ multiplex PCR, yet TCRdb's version contains in-frame clones alone and is incomplete. The sample holds a few hundred thousand clones, around 90% seen once. Source material: peripheral blood. All receptors come from a young man who had recovered from COVID-19.

Details on this clone: At the DNA level, this CDR3 is encoded by other sequences in the same sample as well. The chain links TRBV30 to TRBJ2-1, with TRBD2 matching over 13 bases. CDR1 and CDR2 (germline): GTSNPN, SVGIG (reference sequence). The CDR3 covers 15 residues. V lost 5 bases, J lost 2 bases, and 3 bases stayed unmatched. CDR3 nucleotide sequence: TGTGCCTGGTCCGGGACTAGCGGGACCTACAATGAGCAGTTCTTC. Protein sequence: CAWSGTSGTYNEQFF. Variable domain in full (rest from reference TRBV30 and TRBJ2-1): SQTIHQWPATLVQPVGSPLSLECTVEGTSNPNLYWYRQAAGRGLQLLFYSVGIGQISSEVPQNLSASRPQDRQFILSSKKLLLSDSGFYLCAWSGTSGTYNEQFFGPGTRLTVL.

This chain connects TRBV5-5 to TRBJ2-3; TRBD1 matches at 8 bases. The CDR3 spans 15 residues. The V segment lost 3 bases and the J segment 2 bases; nucleotides outside the gene matches: 5. Germline V gene sequence: CDR1 SGHKS, CDR2 YYEKEE (reference sequence). The chain's CDR3 is CASSSGQAITDTQYF. The CDR3 DNA follows: TGTGCCAGCAGCTCGGGACAGGCGATCACAGATACGCAGTATTTT. Together with reference TRBV5-5 and TRBJ2-3, the CDR3 gives the full variable domain: DAGVTQSPTHLIKTRGQQVTLRCSPISGHKSVSWYQQVLGQGPQFIFQYYEKEERGRGNFPDRFSARQFPNYSSELNVNALLLGDSALYLCASSSGQAITDTQYFGPGTRLTVL.

CDR3 DNA sequence: TGTGCCAGCAGCGGCCGGGACAACTCCTACGAGCAGTACTTC. It yields the protein CASSGRDNSYEQYF. V is TRBV9 and J is TRBJ2-7; a possible D gene is TRBD1 (6 bases). The V gene lost 3 bases and the J gene lost 0 bases, with 10 bases spanning the gap. CDR1 is SGDLS and CDR2 is YYNGEE in the germline V gene. The CDR3 contains 14 residues.

This clone came up once. The chain has TRBV7-9 and TRBJ2-7; D is possibly TRBD2 (5 bases). Germline V gives CDR1 SEHNR, CDR2 FQNEAQ (reference sequence). The V and J ends lost 1 base and 5 bases respectively, with 9 bases between them. This CDR3 has 13 residues. The CDR3: CASSLDGVHEQYF. DNA of the CDR3: TGTGCCAGCAGCTTAGACGGGGTCCACGAGCAGTACTTC.

This chain uses TRBV5-1 with TRBJ1-6, with TRBD1 identical over 8 bases. V lost 4 bases to trimming and J lost 9 bases; unmatched junction nucleotides: 9. In germline, CDR1 is SGHRS, CDR2 YFSETQ. The CDR3 has 15 amino acids. CDR3: CASSMGQDFFSPLHF. The CDR3, as DNA: TGCGCCAGCAGCATGGGACAGGATTTCTTTTCACCCCTCCACTTT.

J is TRBJ1-2 and V is TRBV6-4; 9 nucleotides match TRBD1. This CDR3 is built from 15 residues. V was clipped by 6 bases and J by 3 bases; unmatched bases: 8. Germline lookup yields CDR1 MRHNA and CDR2 SNTAGT. The CDR3 region is CASSPGTGKDYGYTF. The DNA for the CDR3 is TGTGCCAGCAGCCCCGGGACAGGGAAGGACTATGGCTACACCTTC.

DNA for the CDR3: TGTGCCAGCGCGAAATACCCGGGGGATTCCTACGAGCAGTACTTC. This sequence encodes CASAKYPGDSYEQYF. The V and J genes are TRBV27 and TRBJ2-7; TRBD2 is a possible D gene (6 bases). Germline V CDR1 and CDR2: MNHEY, SMNVEV (reference sequence). CDR3 length: 15 amino acids. Trimming shortened V by 8 bases and J by 1 base, and 18 bases separated the two germline ends.

This clone was seen a handful of times. The chain combines TRBV7-9 with TRBJ1-3; weak D call: TRBD1 (6 bases). There are 16 residues in the CDR3. CDR1 and CDR2 from the germline V gene are SEHNR and FQNEAQ (reference sequence). V lost 6 bases and J lost 2, with 17 bases in between. The CDR3 region has the DNA TGTGCCAGCAGGGCGCCACGGGACACCACTGGAAACACCATATATTTT. As protein: CASRAPRDTTGNTIYF.

This chain uses TRBV7-2 with TRBJ2-2, with TRBD2 matching over 10 bases. Per the germline V gene, CDR1 is SGHTA and CDR2 is FQGNSA. Unmatched junction bases numbered 8, after V lost 5 bases and J lost 5 bases. The CDR3 is made up of 16 amino acids. The CDR3 sequence is CASSPNSGGITGELFF. The CDR3 DNA follows: TGTGCCAGCAGCCCGAATAGCGGGGGGATAACCGGGGAGCTGTTTTTT.

In its sample, this clone was seen once. The genes are TRBV2 and TRBJ1-2; 7 nucleotides match TRBD1. The V gene's germline CDR1 is SNHLY and CDR2 FYNNEI. The CDR3 totals 16 residues. The J segment lost 0 bases and the V segment lost 1 base, leaving 5 bases of the junction unmatched. The CDR3 DNA reads as TGTGCCAGCAGTGAAGGGACAGGCCCAGCTAACTATGGCTACACCTTC. Translating gives CASSEGTGPANYGYTF.

V is TRBV5-1 and J is TRBJ2-5, with 9 bases identical to TRBD2. V dropped 0 bases and J dropped 5; count of bases not matched to a gene: 5. Germline V gives CDR1 SGHRS, CDR2 YFSETQ. CDR3 size: 15 residues. CDR3 loop: CASSLAKAGGETQYF. The CDR3 nucleotides read TGCGCCAGCAGCTTGGCCAAGGCGGGAGGGGAGACCCAGTACTTC.

CDR3 sequence reads: CASSGSGGDSTDTQYF. The CDR3 DNA is TGTGCCAGCAGCGGTAGCGGGGGGGATAGCACAGATACGCAGTATTTT. The chain recombines TRBV9 with TRBJ2-3; 11 nucleotides match TRBD2. This CDR3 comprises 16 residues. The germline CDR1 and CDR2 sequences are SGDLS and YYNGEE. Trimming cost V 3 bases and J 0 bases; bases outside gene matches: 3.

This rearrangement joins TRBV7-2 to TRBJ2-7; 9 bases agree with TRBD2. V gave up 5 bases and J gave up 2 bases; unmatched junction bases: 7. The CDR3 length is 15 residues. CDR1 is SGHTA and CDR2 is FQGNSA in the germline V gene. CDR3 in amino acids: CASSVSGGGTYEQYF. The DNA for the CDR3 is TGTGCCAGCAGCGTTAGCGGGGGTGGGACCTACGAGCAGTACTTC.

J is TRBJ1-2 and V is TRBV29-1; maybe TRBD1 (6 bases). V was cut by 6 bases and J by 6 bases, with 17 bases left in between. Germline V CDR1 and CDR2: SQVTM, ANQGSEA. There are 13 residues in the CDR3. CDR3 DNA sequence: TGCAGCGTAACTAAACAGGGATCGGATGGCTACACCTTC. It codes for CSVTKQGSDGYTF.

The V call is TRBV5-4, the J call TRBJ2-2, with TRBD1 matching 9 bases. Germline V gives CDR1 SGHNT, CDR2 YYREEE (reference sequence). The CDR3 is 16 residues long. With V trimmed by 0 bases and J by 1 base, 1 base remained unmatched. The CDR3 loop is CASSLGGQGNTGELFF. CDR3 sequence (DNA): TGTGCCAGCAGCTTGGGGGGACAGGGGAACACCGGGGAGCTGTTTTTT.

The chain uses TRBV7-9 and TRBJ1-1; the D is unclear. Germline CDR1 is SEHNR and CDR2 is FQNEAQ (reference sequence). The CDR3 is made up of 14 amino acids. Trimming took 4 bases from V and 8 from J, leaving 17 bases between them. CDR3 loop: CASSSELLAGEAFF. The CDR3 DNA reads as TGTGCCAGCAGCTCTGAACTGTTGGCGGGGGAAGCTTTCTTT.

Only one count was recorded for this clone. This chain uses TRBV2 with TRBJ2-7, with a tentative D call TRBD2 (5 bases). Germline CDR1 is SNHLY and CDR2 is FYNNEI. The CDR3 covers 13 residues. V lost 7 bases and J lost 3, with 13 bases in between. DNA of the CDR3: TGTGCCAGCAATCTGGCGGGCCACTACGAGCAGTACTTC. The encoded protein is CASNLAGHYEQYF. Combining the CDR3 with reference TRBV2 and TRBJ2-7 gives the whole variable domain EPEVTQTPSHQVTQMGQEVILRCVPISNHLYFYWYRQILGQKVEFLVSFYNNEISEKSEIFDDQFSVERPDGSNFTLKIRSTKLEDSAMYFCASNLAGHYEQYFGPGTRLTVT.

This chain links TRBV6-5 with TRBJ2-5; 8 bases are shared with TRBD1. Germline trimming cut 0 bases from V and 3 bases from J; bases unmatched to any gene: 6. This CDR3 has 16 residues. Germline values: CDR1 MNHEY, CDR2 SVGAGI. The DNA for the CDR3 is TGTGCCAGCAGTTACTCATCTTCGACAGGGGAAGAGACCCAGTACTTC. This translates into CASSYSSSTGEETQYF.

This clone was detected only once. The rearrangement uses TRBV27 and TRBJ1-1; D remains unclear. Germline V gene data show CDR1 as MNHEY and CDR2 as SMNVEV (reference sequence). There are 14 residues in the CDR3. The V end was cut by 0 bases, the J end by 4 bases, with 9 bases between. This chain's CDR3 is CASSLSTGSTEAFF. The CDR3 coding sequence is TGTGCCAGCAGTTTATCGACGGGGAGCACTGAAGCTTTCTTT.

The V and J genes are TRBV5-6 and TRBJ1-1, with TRBD1 matching over 8 bases. The CDR3 is made up of 14 amino acids. CDR1 and CDR2 from the germline V gene are SGHDT and YYEEEE. The V and J ends lost 5 bases and 1 base, in that order; junction bases with no gene match: 4. The CDR3 loop is CASRWDRTNTEAFF. The CDR3 DNA follows: TGTGCCAGCAGGTGGGACAGGACGAACACTGAAGCTTTCTTT.

V gene TRBV6-5 combines with J gene TRBJ1-5, with a weak D call TRBD1 (5 bases). V lost 2 bases and J 7 bases, leaving 12 bases between the germline ends. Germline V gene data show CDR1 as MNHEY and CDR2 as SVGAGI. The length of the CDR3 is 14 residues. This CDR3 reads CASSYALGGQPQHF. DNA for the CDR3: TGTGCCAGCAGTTACGCCCTGGGGGGACAGCCCCAGCATTTT.

This clone came up once. J is TRBJ2-3 and V is TRBV30; D is undetermined. The CDR3 loop spans 12 amino acids. V shed 5 bases and J shed 0 bases, with 6 bases lying between them. Per the germline V gene, CDR1 is GTSNPN and CDR2 is SVGIG (reference sequence). CDR3 loop: CAWSTSTDTQYF. The DNA of the CDR3 is TGTGCCTGGTCCACTAGCACAGATACGCAGTATTTT.

This chain joins TRBV6-5 and TRBJ1-2; 8 nucleotides align to TRBD1. CDR1 is MNHEY and CDR2 is SVGAGI in the germline V gene. The CDR3 has 15 residues. The trim removed 2 bases at V and 3 bases at J, leaving 5 bases unmatched. In DNA, the CDR3 is TGTGCCAGCAGTTACAGTACAGGGGGGGACTATGGCTACACCTTC. Its translation: CASSYSTGGDYGYTF.

The rearrangement uses TRBV27 and TRBJ2-3; 7 nucleotides align to TRBD1. Germline V CDR1 and CDR2: MNHEY, SMNVEV (reference sequence). V gave up 2 bases and J gave up 5 bases; unmatched junction bases: 7. The CDR3 is 15 residues long. The CDR3 region is CASSLTGDIGDTQYF. The CDR3 DNA follows: TGTGCCAGCAGTTTAACAGGGGATATTGGAGATACGCAGTATTTT.

This clone was counted a single time. This sequence joins TRBV6-2 or TRBV6-3 and TRBJ1-2, with 8 nucleotides matching TRBD1. V dropped 0 bases and J dropped 8; count of bases not matched to a gene: 5. The CDR3 consists of 14 residues. CDR1 and CDR2 from the germline V gene are MNHEY and SVGEGT. Here the CDR3 DNA reads TGTGCCAGCAGTTACTCCGGACAGGGTGGCGGCTACACCTTC. This encodes CASSYSGQGGGYTF.

V is TRBV5-1 and J is TRBJ2-1, with 8 nucleotides matching TRBD2. Per germline, CDR1 SGHRS and CDR2 YFSETQ. The CDR3 length is 15 residues. J was trimmed by 4 bases and V by 7 bases; bases with no gene match: 10. The CDR3 DNA reads as TGCGCCAGCGACCTGGTAGCGGGAAGGTACAATGAGCAGTTCTTC. Translation: CASDLVAGRYNEQFF.

V usage is TRBV19 and J usage is TRBJ2-7; 11 nucleotides agree with TRBD2. CDR1 and CDR2 (germline): LNHDA, SQIVND (reference sequence). After removal of 1 base from V and 7 bases from J, the junction contained 6 bases not matched to a gene. CDR3 size: 15 residues. The CDR3 DNA reads as TGTGCCAGTAGTATAGGTACTAGCGGGAGAGGAGAGCAGTACTTC. Encoded protein: CASSIGTSGRGEQYF.

In its sample, this clone was seen once. This chain joins TRBV4-1 and TRBJ1-1; 9 bases map to TRBD1. The V gene end was trimmed by 5 bases and the J gene end by 4 bases; junction bases not matched to a gene: 11. This CDR3 has 16 residues. Per germline, CDR1 MGHRA and CDR2 YSYEKL. The CDR3 sequence: CASSGTTRDRVTEAFF. The CDR3 nucleotides read TGCGCCAGCAGCGGAACTACGCGGGACAGGGTCACTGAAGCTTTCTTT.